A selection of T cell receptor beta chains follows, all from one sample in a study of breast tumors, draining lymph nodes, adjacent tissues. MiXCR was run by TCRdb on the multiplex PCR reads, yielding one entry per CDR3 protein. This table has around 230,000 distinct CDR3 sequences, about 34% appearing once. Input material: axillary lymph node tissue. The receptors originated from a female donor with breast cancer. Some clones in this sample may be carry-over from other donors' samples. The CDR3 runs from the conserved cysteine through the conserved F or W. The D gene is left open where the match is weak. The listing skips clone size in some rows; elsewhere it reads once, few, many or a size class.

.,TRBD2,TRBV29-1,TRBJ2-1,CSAEGLAGGRNGEFF,TGCAGCGCCGAGGGACTAGCGGGAGGTCGCAATGGAGAGTTCTTC
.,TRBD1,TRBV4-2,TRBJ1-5,CASSQGTGESNQPQHF,TGTGCCAGCAGCCAAGGGACAGGGGAAAGCAATCAGCCCCAGCATTTT
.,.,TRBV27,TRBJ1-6,CASTFFRGTSGVGPPLHF,TGTGCCAGCACCTTCTTTCGGGGGACTTCGGGAGTAGGACCACCCCTCCACTTT
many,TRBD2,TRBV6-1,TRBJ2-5,CASSEVRVAGGRETQYF,TGTGCCAGCAGTGAAGTCCGAGTAGCGGGAGGACGGGAGACCCAGTACTTC
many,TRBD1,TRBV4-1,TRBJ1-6,CASSQGQGSPLHF,TGCGCCAGCAGCCAGGGACAGGGCTCACCCCTCCACTTT
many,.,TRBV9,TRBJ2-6,CASSVVGSGANVLTF,TGTGCCAGCAGCGTAGTGGGGAGTGGGGCCAACGTCCTGACTTTC
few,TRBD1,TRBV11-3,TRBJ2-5,CASRTGTDSFETQYF,TGTGCCAGCAGGACCGGGACAGACTCATTTGAGACCCAGTACTTC
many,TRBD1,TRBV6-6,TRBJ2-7,CASSPRDSTSYEQYF,TGTGCCAGCAGCCCCCGGGACAGCACTTCCTACGAGCAGTACTTC
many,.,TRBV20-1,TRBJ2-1,CSASPTSLWNNEQFF,TGCAGTGCTTCCCCGACTAGTCTGTGGAACAATGAGCAGTTCTTC
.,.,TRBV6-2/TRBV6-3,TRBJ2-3,CASMRGMTDTQYF,TGTGCCAGCATGAGAGGGATGACAGATACGCAGTATTTT
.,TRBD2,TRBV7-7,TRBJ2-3,CASSRSGGITDTQYF,TGTGCTAGCAGTCGTAGCGGGGGGATCACAGATACGCAGTATTTT
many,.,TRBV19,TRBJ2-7,CASSLRRWDEQYF,TGTGCCAGTAGTCTAAGAAGGTGGGACGAGCAGTACTTC
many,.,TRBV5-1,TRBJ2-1,CASSLGLHSSYNEQFF,TGCGCCAGCAGCTTGGGGCTACATAGCTCCTACAATGAGCAGTTCTTC
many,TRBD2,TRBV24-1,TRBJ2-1,CATSDSASGEPYNEQFF,TGTGCCACCAGTGACAGCGCTAGCGGGGAACCATACAATGAGCAGTTCTTC
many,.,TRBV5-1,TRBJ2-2,CASSHRRGENTGELFF,TGCGCCAGCAGCCACAGGCGGGGCGAGAACACCGGGGAGCTGTTTTTT
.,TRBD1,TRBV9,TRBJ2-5,CASSARDRGLGETQYF,TGTGCCAGCAGCGCCCGGGACAGGGGGCTAGGAGAGACCCAGTACTTC
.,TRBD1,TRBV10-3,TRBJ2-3,CAISDTGGRNEQYF,TGTGCCATCAGTGACACAGGGGGCAGGAATGAGCAGTATTTT
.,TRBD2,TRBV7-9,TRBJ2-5,CASSTRGGETQYF,TGTGCCAGCAGCACTCGGGGGGGGGAGACCCAGTACTTC
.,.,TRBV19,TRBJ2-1,CASSIGGGQLGDEQFF,TGTGCCAGTAGTATTGGGGGGGGGCAGCTGGGAGATGAGCAGTTCTTC
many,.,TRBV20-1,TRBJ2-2,CSARVLGTTNTGELFF,TGCAGTGCTAGAGTCTTAGGGACAACTAACACCGGGGAGCTGTTTTTT
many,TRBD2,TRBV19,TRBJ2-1,CASSIGRDYRTNEQFF,TGTGCCAGTAGTATTGGTAGGGACTACCGCACCAATGAGCAGTTCTTC
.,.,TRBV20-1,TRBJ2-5,CSASKQGGDGIETQYF,TGCAGTGCTAGCAAACAGGGAGGTGATGGGATAGAGACCCAGTACTTC
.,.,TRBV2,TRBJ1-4,CASTKLFF,TGTGCCAGCACCAAACTGTTTTTT
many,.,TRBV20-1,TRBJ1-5,CSARVNSNQPQHF,TGCAGTGCCAGAGTGAATAGCAATCAGCCCCAGCATTTT
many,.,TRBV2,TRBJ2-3,CASSETVTTDTQYF,TGTGCCAGCAGTGAGACCGTTACCACAGATACGCAGTATTTT
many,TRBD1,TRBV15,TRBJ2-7,CATSRGLDRVGSYEQYF,TGTGCCACCAGCAGAGGCCTGGACAGGGTGGGCTCCTACGAGCAGTACTTC
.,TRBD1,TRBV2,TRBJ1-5,CASSRDRERDQPQHF,TGTGCCAGCAGCCGGGACAGGGAAAGGGATCAGCCCCAGCATTTT
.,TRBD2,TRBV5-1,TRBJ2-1,CASSLPLAGGPGEQFF,TGCGCCAGCAGCTTGCCCCTAGCGGGGGGGCCCGGTGAGCAGTTCTTC
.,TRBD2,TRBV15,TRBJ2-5,CTTSRDSGGARETQYF,TGTACCACCAGCCGGGATAGCGGGGGGGCTCGAGAGACCCAGTACTTC
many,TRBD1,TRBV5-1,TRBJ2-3,CASSPQTGGTDTQYF,TGCGCCAGCAGCCCTCAGACAGGGGGGACAGATACGCAGTATTTT
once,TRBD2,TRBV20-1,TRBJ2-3,CVPRLAGDTDTQYF,TGTGTCCCCCGACTAGCGGGGGACACAGATACGCAGTATTTT
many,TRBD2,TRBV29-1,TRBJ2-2,CSVPGTSHTGELFF,TGCAGCGTCCCCGGGACTAGCCACACCGGGGAGCTGTTTTTT
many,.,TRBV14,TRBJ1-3,CASSLAPLTGNTIYF,TGTGCCAGCAGCCTGGCCCCTTTGACTGGAAACACCATATATTTT
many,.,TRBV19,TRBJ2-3,CASSMDTYTDTQYF,TGTGCCAGTAGTATGGACACTTACACAGATACGCAGTATTTT
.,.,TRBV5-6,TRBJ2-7,CASSLALDYEQYF,TGTGCCAGCAGCTTGGCACTAGATTACGAGCAGTACTTC
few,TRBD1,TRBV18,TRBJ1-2,CASSPLDRVGDGYTF,TGTGCCAGCTCACCACTGGACAGGGTCGGGGATGGCTACACCTTC
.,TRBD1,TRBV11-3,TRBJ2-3,CASSLGVGQQFTDTQYF,TGTGCCAGCAGCTTAGGGGTGGGACAGCAGTTCACAGATACGCAGTATTTT
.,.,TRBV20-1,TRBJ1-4,CSASGTEGDEKLFF,TGCAGTGCTAGCGGGACGGAGGGCGATGAAAAACTGTTTTTT
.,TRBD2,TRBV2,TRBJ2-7,CASSPREGFYEQYF,TGTGCCAGCAGCCCCCGGGAGGGGTTCTACGAGCAGTACTTC
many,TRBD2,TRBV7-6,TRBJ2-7,CASSLRPGTSGGETYEQYF,TGTGCCAGCAGCCTCCGGCCAGGGACTAGCGGGGGCGAAACCTACGAGCAGTACTTC
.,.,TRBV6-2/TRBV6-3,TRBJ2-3,CASSYSMGGYGSDTQYF,TGTGCCAGCAGTTACTCGATGGGGGGTTATGGCTCAGATACGCAGTATTTT
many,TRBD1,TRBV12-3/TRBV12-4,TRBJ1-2,CASSTGVSGYTF,TGTGCCAGCAGCACAGGGGTCTCTGGCTACACCTTC
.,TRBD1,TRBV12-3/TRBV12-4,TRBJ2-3,CASSVKGARADTQYF,TGTGCCAGCAGTGTCAAGGGGGCGCGGGCAGATACGCAGTATTTT
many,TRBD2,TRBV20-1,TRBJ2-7,CSAEGYGTSGAKSYEQYF,TGCAGTGCTGAAGGGTACGGGACTAGCGGAGCCAAATCCTACGAGCAGTACTTC
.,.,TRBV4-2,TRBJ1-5,CASSQDNGSYSNQPQHF,TGTGCCAGCAGCCAAGATAACGGCTCCTATAGCAATCAGCCCCAGCATTTT
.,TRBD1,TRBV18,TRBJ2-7,CASSAQGVRGEQYF,TGTGCCAGCTCAGCACAGGGGGTGAGAGGCGAGCAGTACTTC
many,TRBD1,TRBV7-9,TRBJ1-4,CASSNRGRVEKLFF,TGTGCCAGCAGCAACAGGGGGAGGGTTGAAAAACTGTTTTTT
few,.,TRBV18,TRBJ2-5,CASSPLGQQEAQYF,TGTGCCAGCTCACCGTTGGGACAACAAGAGGCCCAGTACTTC
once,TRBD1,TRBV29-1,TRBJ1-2,CSVDNLDRDGYTF,TGCAGCGTTGACAACCTGGACAGGGACGGCTACACCTTC
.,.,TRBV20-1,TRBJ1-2,CSARPPGARGYTF,TGCAGTGCTAGACCCCCCGGGGCCAGGGGCTACACCTTC
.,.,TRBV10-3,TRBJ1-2,CAIRSGGYGYTF,TGTGCCATCAGGAGCGGGGGTTATGGCTACACCTTC
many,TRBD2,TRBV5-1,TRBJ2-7,CASGVASGTYEQYF,TGCGCCAGCGGCGTGGCTAGCGGTACCTACGAGCAGTACTTC
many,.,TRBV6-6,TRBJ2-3,CASRDTAKDTQYF,TGTGCCAGCAGGGACACAGCTAAAGATACGCAGTATTTT
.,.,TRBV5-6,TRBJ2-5,CASSPVGYLETQYF,TGTGCCAGCAGCCCGGTCGGCTACCTGGAGACCCAGTACTTC
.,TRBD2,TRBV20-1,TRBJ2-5,CSARIAGGQETQYF,TGCAGTGCTAGAATAGCGGGAGGCCAAGAGACCCAGTACTTC
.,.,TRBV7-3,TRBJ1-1,CASSLQMGTEAFF,TGTGCCAGCAGCCTACAAATGGGCACTGAAGCTTTCTTT
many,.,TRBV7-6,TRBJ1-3,CASSLEGHASGNTIYF,TGTGCCAGCAGCTTAGAGGGACACGCCTCTGGAAACACCATATATTTT